Reported below is one T cell receptor (beta chain). It was with random hexamers that roughly 0.45 to 1 ug RNA was reverse transcribed. Coverage of TCR beta CDR3 amplification by immunoSEQ multiplex PCR extended to 54 Vbeta and 13 Jbeta. Via MiXCR, TCRdb re-called the immunoSEQ multiplex PCR reads, giving one row per CDR3 protein. Here the sample spans over 200,000 distinct CDR3 sequences, around 95% being singletons. The data were taken from a study of CD8 T cells in Susac syndrome. The multiple sclerosis controls comprised treatment-naive patients whose relapsing-remitting disease was stable or active. The TEMRA cells underwent FACS enrichment, while the CD8+ and CD4+ T cells underwent negative isolation. Germline trimming cut 3 bases from V and 3 bases from J; bases unmatched to any gene: 5. Per germline, CDR1 KGHSH and CDR2 LQKENI. This CDR3 region has 14 residues.

Source material: CD4+ T cells from PBMCs. The chain is built from TRBV18 and TRBJ2-7; TRBD1 aligns across 7 bases. This clonotype was sampled from a human donor with multiple sclerosis. This chain's CDR3 is CASSPDRASYEQYF. The CDR3 bases are TGTGCCAGCTCACCCGACAGGGCGAGCTACGAGCAGTACTTC.